Below, 2 T cell receptor beta chains from the same sample are listed, as sequenced in a study of response to subunit inactivated influenza vaccine. MiXCR, run by TCRdb on the RT-PCR reads, gives a single entry per CDR3 protein. The table includes about 700,000 distinct CDR3 sequences, 14% detected once. Sequences were derived from PBMCs from blood, sampled less than 15 days before vaccination. Receptors were obtained from a man aged 50-59 years who received an inactivated influenza vaccine.

This clonotype has a count of ten or more. V is TRBV29-1 and J is TRBJ2-1; D is unresolved. The CDR3 has 11 amino acids. Trimming cost V 4 bases and J 7 bases, with 8 bases left between them. CDR1 is SQVTM, CDR2 ANQGSEA, per germline. CDR3 in DNA: TGCAGCGTTGGAAGAGTAAATGAGCAGTTCTTC. It codes for CSVGRVNEQFF.

J is TRBJ2-3 and V is TRBV7-9, with D maybe TRBD2 (6 bases). The V end was cut by 2 bases, the J end by 1 base, with 16 bases between. Germline V gene data show CDR1 as SEHNR and CDR2 as FQNEAQ (reference sequence). CDR3 length: 17 residues. CDR3 bases: TGTGCCAGCAGCTTATCCTGGGGAGGTGGAGGCACAGATACGCAGTATTTT. Translated: CASSLSWGGGGTDTQYF.